This section outlines one T cell receptor beta chain sequence together with its context. This sample was included in a study of blood T cell repertoires in COVID-19. Study context: Nucleic acid was either cDNA or gDNA, and it came from T cells, B-cell-depleted T cells, or PBMCs.

Trimming removed 4 bases from V and 5 bases from J; junction bases left unmatched: 3. Germline loops: CDR1 MDHEN, CDR2 SYDVKM. The CDR3 covers 15 residues. Clones were read by immunoSEQ multiplex PCR, and TCRdb kept only the in-frame ones, dropping some. The sample shows more than 300,000 clones, 90% of them seen only once. Sequenced material: peripheral blood. The TCR comes from a middle-aged woman with COVID-19, enrolled during active disease. J is TRBJ1-4 and V is TRBV28; 11 bases fit TRBD1. The CDR3 reads CASSSRDRGNEKLFF. The CDR3 DNA is TGTGCCAGCAGTTCCAGGGACAGGGGGAATGAAAAACTGTTTTTT.